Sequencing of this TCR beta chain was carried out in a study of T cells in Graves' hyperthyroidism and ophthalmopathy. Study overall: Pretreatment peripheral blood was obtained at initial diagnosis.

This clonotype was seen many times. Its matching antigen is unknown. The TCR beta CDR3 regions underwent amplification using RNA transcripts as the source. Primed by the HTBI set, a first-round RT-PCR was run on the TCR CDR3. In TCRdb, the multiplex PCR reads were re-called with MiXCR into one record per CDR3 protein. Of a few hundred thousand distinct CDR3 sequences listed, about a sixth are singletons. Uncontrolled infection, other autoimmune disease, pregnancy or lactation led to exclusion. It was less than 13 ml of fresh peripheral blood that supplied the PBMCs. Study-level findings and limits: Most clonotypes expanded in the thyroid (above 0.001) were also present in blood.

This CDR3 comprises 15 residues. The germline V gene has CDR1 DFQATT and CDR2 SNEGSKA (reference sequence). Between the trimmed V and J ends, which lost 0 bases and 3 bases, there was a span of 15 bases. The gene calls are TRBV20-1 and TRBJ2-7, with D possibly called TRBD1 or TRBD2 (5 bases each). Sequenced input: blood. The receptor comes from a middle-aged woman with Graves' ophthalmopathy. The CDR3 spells CSARDRGQSIYEQYF. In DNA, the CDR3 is TGCAGTGCTAGAGATCGGGGCCAGAGTATCTACGAGCAGTACTTC.